The TCR beta chain described here comes from a study of T cell changes during pregnancy in multiple sclerosis (dated by TCRdb to between 2018 and 2020). In terms of the full investigation: The study examined how the T cell repertoire changed over the course of pregnancy in women with multiple sclerosis.

The library was generated by the immunoSEQ multiplex PCR assay. TCRdb provides this immuneACCESS table in a form limited to in-frame rearrangements. Some clones are lacking; in checked studies, under half of them reflect an unresolved V gene, and why the rest are absent is not known. In all, the sample holds about 86,000 clones, and 75% to 95% of those were seen once. The ten largest clonotypes hold around 1.7% of the sample. The CDR3 measures 14 amino acids from cysteine to phenylalanine. Just the 42-base CDR3 DNA is kept, in frame starting at base 1. The CDR1 and CDR2 encoded by the germline V gene (reference sequence) are SSHAT and FNYEAQ. Concerning this clone: This clone's antigen is unknown. No base qualities exist here, and no much larger clone lies one base off it.

This specimen was peripheral blood, taken in the first trimester of pregnancy. The origin of this receptor is a female donor in good health, enrolled as a control in a pregnancy study. The chain couples TRBV7-7 to TRBJ1-6, with no confident D gene call. The CDR3 corresponds to CAIFRGLKNSPLHF. The nucleotide sequence is TGTGCGATATTTCGAGGGTTGAAGAATTCACCCCTCCACTTT.